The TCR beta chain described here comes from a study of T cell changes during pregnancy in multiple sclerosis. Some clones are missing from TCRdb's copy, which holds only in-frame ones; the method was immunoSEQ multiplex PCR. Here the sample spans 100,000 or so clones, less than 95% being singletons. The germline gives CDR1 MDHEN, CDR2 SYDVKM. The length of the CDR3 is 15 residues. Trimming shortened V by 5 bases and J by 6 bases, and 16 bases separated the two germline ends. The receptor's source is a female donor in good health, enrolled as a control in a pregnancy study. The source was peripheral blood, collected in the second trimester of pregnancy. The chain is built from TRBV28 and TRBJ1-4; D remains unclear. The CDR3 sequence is CASSPVGGADEKLFF. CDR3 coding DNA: TGTGCCAGCAGTCCCGTGGGAGGCGCCGATGAAAAACTGTTTTTT.